These 24 T cell receptor beta chains were all obtained from the same sample, sequenced in a study of OX40 agonist ivuxolimab in advanced cancers. Assay: immunoSEQ multiplex PCR; the TCRdb copy retains only in-frame clones and omits some. The sample includes some 10,000 clones, more than 80% of them seen just once. The specimen was CD4+ or CD8+ T cells sorted from blood, collected in a trial of the OX40 agonist ivuxolimab. The receptors originated from an adult with an advanced solid tumor such as melanoma, head and neck, liver or kidney cancer.

V gene TRBV5-5 combines with J gene TRBJ2-7; D gene ambiguous. Trimming shortened V by 2 bases and J by 0 bases, and 9 bases separated the two germline ends. The CDR3 totals 14 residues. Per germline, CDR1 SGHKS and CDR2 YYEKEE (reference sequence). CDR3 nucleotides: TGTGCCAGCAGCTTAGAGAGAAGCTCCTACGAGCAGTACTTC. Translated, it gives CASSLERSSYEQYF.

V and J are TRBV27 and TRBJ1-2; D not resolved. Germline values: CDR1 MNHEY, CDR2 SMNVEV (reference sequence). V was pared by 7 bases and J by 4 bases, with 19 bases between. The CDR3 consists of 15 residues. The DNA of the CDR3 is TGTGCCAGCAAAGGTGGAGGTGGAGCGGGCTATGGCTACACCTTC. Protein sequence: CASKGGGGAGYGYTF.

The chain joins TRBV7-9 to TRBJ2-1; D is possibly TRBD2 (5 bases). Germline V gene sequence: CDR1 SEHNR, CDR2 FQNEAQ (reference sequence). Trimming left V 5 bases short and J 5 bases short, with 19 bases between. CDR3 length: 16 amino acids. The CDR3 DNA reads as TGTGCCAGCAGCCCTTCGGACTCGAGGCCGGACAATGAGCAGTTCTTC. It specifies CASSPSDSRPDNEQFF.

This chain uses TRBV19 with TRBJ1-4; D not certain. The CDR3 is made up of 15 amino acids. Trimming removed 5 bases from V and 8 bases from J, with 18 bases in between. Germline lookup yields CDR1 LNHDA and CDR2 SQIVND (reference sequence). CDR3 amino acids: CASSATGPSTEKLFF. DNA for the CDR3: TGTGCCAGTAGTGCCACCGGGCCAAGTACCGAAAAACTGTTTTTT.

This chain links TRBV4-1 with TRBJ2-7; a possible D gene is TRBD1 (6 bases). Germline V gives CDR1 MGHRA, CDR2 YSYEKL. The CDR3 totals 15 residues. Trimming took 4 bases from V and 0 from J, leaving 13 bases between them. CDR3 sequence: CASSPGELASYEQYF. The CDR3 nucleotides are TGCGCCAGCAGCCCAGGGGAGCTGGCCTCCTACGAGCAGTACTTC.

The chain couples TRBV2 to TRBJ2-3; TRBD2 agrees at 14 bases. The CDR3 has 17 residues. The germline V gene encodes CDR1 SNHLY and CDR2 FYNNEI. J gave up 0 bases and V 8 bases, and 7 bases lay outside the gene matches. The DNA for the CDR3 is TGTGCCAGCCACGATCGGACTAGCGGGAGGAGCACAGATACGCAGTATTTT. Amino acid sequence: CASHDRTSGRSTDTQYF.

This clone qualifies as large (0.1 to 1%). The chain uses TRBV2 and TRBJ2-2; the D is unclear. Trimming removed 8 bases from V and 6 bases from J, with 19 bases in between. Germline V gives CDR1 SNHLY, CDR2 FYNNEI. This CDR3 region has 15 residues. CDR3 in DNA: TGTGCCAGCTCGTCCCCCCAGGTCTCCCCCGGGGAGCTGTTTTTT. Translating it yields CASSSPQVSPGELFF.

This chain connects TRBV13 to TRBJ1-1; D not certain. Per the germline V gene, CDR1 is PRHDT and CDR2 is FYEKMQ (reference sequence). This CDR3 is built from 16 residues. V shed 0 bases and J shed 1 base, with 12 bases lying between them. CDR3 protein: CASSLGFAGENTEAFF. Written as DNA, the CDR3 is TGTGCCAGCAGCTTAGGATTTGCAGGTGAGAACACTGAAGCTTTCTTT.

V and J are TRBV7-6 and TRBJ2-7, with D tentatively TRBD1 or TRBD2 (5 bases each). With 5 bases removed from V and 6 bases from J, the gap between germline ends came to 8 bases. CDR3 size: 11 residues. CDR1 SGHVS and CDR2 FNYEAQ come from the germline V gene. The CDR3 loop reads CASSPGTEQYF. The CDR3 bases are TGTGCCAGCAGCCCGGGGACCGAGCAGTACTTC.

The rearrangement joins TRBV5-1 to TRBJ1-1; no clear D. CDR3 size: 14 residues. Trimming removed 2 bases at V and 3 bases at J, with 11 bases between. The germline V gene has CDR1 SGHRS and CDR2 YFSETQ. In DNA, the CDR3 is TGCGCCAGCAGCTTTTCTCCGGGTGACACTGAAGCTTTCTTT. Protein product: CASSFSPGDTEAFF. The variable domain in full, with the rest retrieved from reference TRBV5-1 and TRBJ1-1, is KAGVTQTPRYLIKTRGQQVTLSCSPISGHRSVSWYQQTPGQGLQFLFEYFSETQRNKGNFPGRFSGRQFSNSRSEMNVSTLELGDSALYLCASSFSPGDTEAFFGQGTRLTVV.

This chain connects TRBV27 to TRBJ1-3; D is unresolved. With 8 bases removed from V and 4 bases from J, the gap between germline ends came to 6 bases. This CDR3 spans 11 amino acids. CDR1 MNHEY and CDR2 SMNVEV come from the germline V gene (reference sequence). Written as DNA, the CDR3 is TGTGCCAGCGGGAGAGGAAACACCATATATTTT. Translation: CASGRGNTIYF.

V usage is TRBV15 and J usage is TRBJ2-5, with a possible D match to TRBD2 (5 bases). V gave up 5 bases and J gave up 2 bases, with 21 bases separating them. The germline CDR1 and CDR2 sequences are LNHNV and YYDKDF (reference sequence). The CDR3 is made up of 17 amino acids. CDR3 residues: CATSSSGPLPGQETQYF. CDR3 bases: TGTGCCACCAGCTCCTCCGGACCGCTTCCGGGGCAAGAGACCCAGTACTTC.

CDR3 nucleotides: TGTGCCAGCAGTGAAGTCAGGGGCAACAATCAGCCCCAGCATTTT. This translates into CASSEVRGNNQPQHF. This chain links TRBV6-1 with TRBJ1-5, with D possibly TRBD1 on 6 matching bases. Germline-derived CDR1 and CDR2 are MNHNS and SASEGT. The CDR3 covers 15 residues. V was shortened by 1 base and J by 3 bases, with 10 bases between the two germline ends.

J is TRBJ1-1 and V is TRBV29-1; D is unresolved. V lost 4 bases, J lost 4 bases, and 13 bases lay in between. The germline V gene encodes CDR1 SQVTM and CDR2 ANQGSEA. The CDR3 has 13 residues. CDR3 residues: CSVGKGFGTEAFF. The CDR3 DNA sequence: TGCAGCGTTGGTAAGGGTTTTGGCACTGAAGCTTTCTTT.

J is TRBJ2-5 and V is TRBV18; 10 positions match TRBD1. From germline, CDR1 is KGHSH and CDR2 LQKENI. The CDR3 contains 17 residues. The junction had 9 bases not matched to a gene; V was cut back by 2 bases and J by 3 bases. The CDR3 DNA reads TGTGCCAGCTCACCAAGCCTGTGGGACAGGGGTGAAGAGACCCAGTACTTC. This translates into CASSPSLWDRGEETQYF.

J is TRBJ2-2 and V is TRBV6-4; TRBD1 matches 9 bases. CDR1 and CDR2 from the germline V gene are MRHNA and SNTAGT. After removal of 3 bases from V and 6 bases from J, the junction contained 2 bases not matched to a gene. The CDR3 loop spans 14 amino acids. CDR3 bases: TGTGCCAGCAGTGAAACAGGGGGCCCCGGGGAGCTGTTTTTT. Protein: CASSETGGPGELFF.

CDR3 DNA sequence: TGTGCCAGCAAGCTTCTCGATACGCAGTATTTT. Its translation is CASKLLDTQYF. V gene TRBV27 combines with J gene TRBJ2-3; D is undetermined. This CDR3 comprises 11 residues. V was shortened by 7 bases and J by 6 bases, with 8 bases between the two germline ends. CDR1 is MNHEY, CDR2 SMNVEV, per germline (reference sequence).

The rearrangement joins TRBV6-1 to TRBJ2-2, with a weak D call TRBD1 (6 bases). Trimming pared 3 bases from V and 2 bases from J, leaving 13 bases between. CDR1 and CDR2 from the germline V gene are MNHNS and SASEGT. This CDR3 has 16 residues. CDR3 protein: CASSDDTGHNTGELFF. CDR3 nucleotides: TGTGCCAGCAGTGATGACACGGGACACAACACCGGGGAGCTGTTTTTT.

The rearrangement links TRBV6-1 to TRBJ1-1; D gene ambiguous. CDR1 MNHNS and CDR2 SASEGT come from the germline V gene. The CDR3 sequence is 14 residues long. V was pared by 3 bases and J by 6 bases, with 14 bases between. CDR3 amino acids: CASSEYIAQPEAFF. The CDR3 DNA reads as TGTGCCAGCAGTGAGTATATTGCGCAGCCTGAAGCTTTCTTT.

The chain employs TRBV29-1 and TRBJ2-1, with TRBD2 identical over 10 bases. The CDR3 length is 14 residues. Germline V lookup: CDR1 SQVTM, CDR2 ANQGSEA. With V trimmed by 6 bases and J by 9 bases, 11 bases remained unmatched. The CDR3 bases are TGCAGCGTCGAGAAGGGACTAGCGTGGACTGAGCAGTTCTTC. Translation gives CSVEKGLAWTEQFF.

With respect to this clone: Within the sample, other DNA sequences also encode this same CDR3. The chain joins TRBV27 to TRBJ1-1; D is unresolved. The CDR3 length is 13 residues. Trimming removed 2 bases from V and 3 bases from J, with 7 bases in between. Germline CDR1 and CDR2: MNHEY and SMNVEV (reference sequence). The CDR3 loop reads CASSLAEYTEAFF. CDR3 in DNA: TGTGCCAGCAGTTTAGCGGAATACACTGAAGCTTTCTTT.

Relative to its sample, this clone is medium-sized (0.01 to 0.1%). The chain couples TRBV30 to TRBJ1-5; 7 nucleotides align to TRBD1. The germline V gene encodes CDR1 GTSNPN and CDR2 SVGIG (reference sequence). The CDR3 length is 15 residues. Trimming cost V 1 base and J 7 bases; bases outside gene matches: 10. This CDR3 is CAWSGLTGLGQPQHF. CDR3 in DNA: TGTGCCTGGAGTGGCTTGACAGGGCTCGGACAGCCCCAGCATTTT.

CDR3 loop: CASSTRGHQPQHF. In DNA, the CDR3 is TGTGCCAGCAGCACCAGGGGGCATCAGCCCCAGCATTTT. This chain connects TRBV5-6 to TRBJ1-5; 8 bases agree with TRBD1. The V and J ends lost 4 bases and 5 bases, in that order; junction bases with no gene match: 2. Germline CDR1 and CDR2: SGHDT and YYEEEE. This CDR3 region has 13 residues.

The rearrangement joins TRBV2 to TRBJ2-1, with TRBD2 matching 8 bases. The ends lost 10 bases at V and 7 bases at J; junction bases unmatched: 12. There are 14 residues in the CDR3. Per germline, CDR1 SNHLY and CDR2 FYNNEI. CDR3 DNA: TGTGCCATTCCACTAACAGCGGGGGATAATGAGCAGTTCTTC. It translates to CAIPLTAGDNEQFF. The full variable domain, with the rest looked up from reference TRBV2 and TRBJ2-1, is EPEVTQTPSHQVTQMGQEVILRCVPISNHLYFYWYRQILGQKVEFLVSFYNNEISEKSEIFDDQFSVERPDGSNFTLKIRSTKLEDSAMYFCAIPLTAGDNEQFFGPGTRLTVL.